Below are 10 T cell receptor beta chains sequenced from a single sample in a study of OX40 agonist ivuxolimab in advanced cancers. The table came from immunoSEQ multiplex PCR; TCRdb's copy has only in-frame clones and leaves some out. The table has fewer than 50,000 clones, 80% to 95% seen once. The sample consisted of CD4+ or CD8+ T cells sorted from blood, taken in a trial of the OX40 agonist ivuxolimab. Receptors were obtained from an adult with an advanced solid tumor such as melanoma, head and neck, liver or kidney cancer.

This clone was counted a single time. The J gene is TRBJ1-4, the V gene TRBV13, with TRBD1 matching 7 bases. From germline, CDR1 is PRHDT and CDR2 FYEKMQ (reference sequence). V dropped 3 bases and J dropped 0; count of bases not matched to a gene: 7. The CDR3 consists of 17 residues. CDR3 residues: CASSLTGTVATNEKLFF. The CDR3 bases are TGTGCCAGCAGCTTGACCGGGACAGTTGCAACTAATGAAAAACTGTTTTTT.

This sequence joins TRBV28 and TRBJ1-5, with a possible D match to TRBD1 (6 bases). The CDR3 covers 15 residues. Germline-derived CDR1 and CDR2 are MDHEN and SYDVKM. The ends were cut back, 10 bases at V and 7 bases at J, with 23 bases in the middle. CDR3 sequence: CAIMRGAEGRQPQHF. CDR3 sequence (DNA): TGTGCCATCATGCGGGGGGCAGAGGGTCGGCAGCCCCAGCATTTT.

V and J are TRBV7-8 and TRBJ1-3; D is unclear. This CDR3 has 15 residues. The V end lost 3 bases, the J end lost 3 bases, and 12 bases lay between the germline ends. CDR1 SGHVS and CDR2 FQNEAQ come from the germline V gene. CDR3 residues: CASSFGFTIGNTIYF. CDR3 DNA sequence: TGTGCCAGCAGCTTCGGGTTCACCATTGGAAACACCATATATTTT.

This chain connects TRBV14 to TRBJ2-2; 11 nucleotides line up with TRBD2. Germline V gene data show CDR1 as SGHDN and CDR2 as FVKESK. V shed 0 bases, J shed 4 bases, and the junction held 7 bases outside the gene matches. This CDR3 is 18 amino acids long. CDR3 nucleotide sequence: TGTGCCAGCAGCCAAGAGTGGACGGGACTAGCGGCCACCGGGGAGCTGTTTTTT. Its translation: CASSQEWTGLAATGELFF.

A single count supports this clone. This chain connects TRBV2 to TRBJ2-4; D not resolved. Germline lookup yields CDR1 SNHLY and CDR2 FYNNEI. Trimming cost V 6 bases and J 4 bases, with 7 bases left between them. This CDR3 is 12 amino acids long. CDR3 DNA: TGTGCCAGCAGAGGGCAGAAAAACATTCAGTACTTC. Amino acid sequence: CASRGQKNIQYF.

For the CDR3, the DNA is TGTGCCACCAGCCCTGACAGGTTATTGGGGGAGACCCAGTACTTC. Amino acid sequence: CATSPDRLLGETQYF. The chain has TRBV15 and TRBJ2-5; possibly TRBD1 for D (6 bases). Germline V lookup: CDR1 LNHNV, CDR2 YYDKDF (reference sequence). Trimming shortened V by 5 bases and J by 5 bases, and 18 bases separated the two germline ends. This CDR3 is 15 amino acids long.

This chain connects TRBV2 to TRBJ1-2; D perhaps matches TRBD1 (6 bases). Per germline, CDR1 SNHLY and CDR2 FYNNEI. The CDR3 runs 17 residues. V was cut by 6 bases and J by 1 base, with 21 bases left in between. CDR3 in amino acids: CASSPTGHRVFNYGYTF. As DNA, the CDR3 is TGTGCCAGCAGCCCCACGGGACACCGGGTTTTTAACTATGGCTACACCTTC.

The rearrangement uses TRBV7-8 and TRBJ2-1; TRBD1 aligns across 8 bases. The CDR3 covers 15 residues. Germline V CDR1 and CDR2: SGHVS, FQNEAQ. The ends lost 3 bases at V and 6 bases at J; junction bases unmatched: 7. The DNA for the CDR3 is TGTGCCAGCAGCTTGGGGGGACAGGCCATCAATGAGCAGTTCTTC. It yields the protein CASSLGGQAINEQFF.

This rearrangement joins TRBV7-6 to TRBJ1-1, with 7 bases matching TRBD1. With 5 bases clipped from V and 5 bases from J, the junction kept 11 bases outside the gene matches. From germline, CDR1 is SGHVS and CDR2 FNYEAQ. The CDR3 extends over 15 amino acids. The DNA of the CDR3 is TGTGCCAGCAGCCCTGCGGGGGACAGCCCTACTGAAGCTTTCTTT. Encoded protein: CASSPAGDSPTEAFF.

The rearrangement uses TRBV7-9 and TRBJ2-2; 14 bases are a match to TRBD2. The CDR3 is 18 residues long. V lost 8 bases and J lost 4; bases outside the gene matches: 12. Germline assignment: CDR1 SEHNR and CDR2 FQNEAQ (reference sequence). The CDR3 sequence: CASGETRGLAGVTGELFF. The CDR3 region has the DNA TGTGCCAGCGGAGAGACGAGGGGACTAGCGGGGGTCACCGGGGAGCTGTTTTTT.